This TCR beta chain derives from a study of T cells in Graves' hyperthyroidism and ophthalmopathy. Trimming cost V 9 bases and J 0 bases, with 17 bases left between them. The germline CDR1 and CDR2 sequences are SGHVS and FQNEAQ. The CDR3 contains 15 residues. RNA transcripts served as the template for amplifying TCR beta CDR3 regions. First-round RT-PCR targeting the TCR CDR3 was performed with the HTBI primer set. TCRdb recomputed calls from the multiplex PCR reads with MiXCR, one row per CDR3 protein. The table shows about 640,000 distinct CDR3 sequences, with 40% to 55% occurring only once. This TCR derives from an adult man with Graves' disease, either hyperthyroidism or ophthalmopathy (not recorded which). This sequence joins TRBV7-8 and TRBJ1-1; maybe TRBD1 (6 bases). Input material: peripheral blood or thyroid tissue (not recorded which). DNA of the CDR3: TGTGCCAGTAGTATCACAGGGCTGATGAACACTGAAGCTTTCTTT. Amino acids: CASSITGLMNTEAFF. Combining the CDR3 with reference TRBV7-8 and TRBJ1-1 gives the whole variable domain GAGVSQSPRYKVAKRGQDVALRCDPISGHVSLFWYQQALGQGPEFLTYFQNEAQLDKSGLPSDRFFAERPEGSVSTLKIQRTQQEDSAVYLCASSITGLMNTEAFFGQGTRLTVV.